A selection of T cell receptor beta chains follows, all from one sample in a study of graft-versus-host responses after intestinal transplantation. Sequencing used immunoSEQ multiplex PCR; TCRdb keeps in-frame clones, though not all of them. There are 7,500 to 10,000 clones in the sample; around four fifths occur only once, and approximately 25% lies in the top ten. The sample in question was ileum tissue, obtained approximately 530 days after intestinal transplant. The receptor source for this set is a human patient who received an intestinal transplant, so some T cells may come from the graft donor. CDR3s include the opening cysteine and the closing phenylalanine or tryptophan. The D gene is left open where the match is weak. Some rows have no size entry. The others give once, few or many, or a class for an expanded clone.

j_call d_call cdr3_length clone_size v_call cdr3_nt cdr3_aa
TRBJ1-2 . 11 . TRBV2 TGTGCCAGCCTCCGGGACTATGGCTACACCTTC CASLRDYGYTF
TRBJ1-3 TRBD1 16 few TRBV6-1 TGTGCCAGCAGTGAAGGGACAGGGGCCCGTGGAAACACCATATATTTT CASSEGTGARGNTIYF
TRBJ1-5 . 15 . TRBV7-2 TGTGCCAGCAGCTTAGAGGGACGGCCAAATCAGCCCCAGCATTTT CASSLEGRPNQPQHF
TRBJ2-7 . 13 few TRBV5-4 TGTGCCAGCAGCATTGGGACATCCTACGAGCAGTACTTC CASSIGTSYEQYF
TRBJ1-3 TRBD1 14 . TRBV7-9 TGTGCCAAGGGACAGCTCATCTCTGGAAACACCATATATTTT CAKGQLISGNTIYF
TRBJ1-5 . 15 few TRBV7-8 TGTGCCAGCAGCCTACCTCTGGGCTACAATCAGCCCCAGCATTTT CASSLPLGYNQPQHF
TRBJ2-5 . 14 once TRBV9 TGTGCCAGCAGCGTAGCAGGGAGGTCGGAGACCCAGTACTTC CASSVAGRSETQYF
TRBJ1-2 . 15 . TRBV18 TGTGCCAGCTACAGGACTCCACAGCAATTTGATGGCTACACCTTC CASYRTPQQFDGYTF
TRBJ2-1 . 15 . TRBV6-4 TGTGCCAGCAGTGACTCAGCGGGCTCCTACAATGAGCAGTTCTTC CASSDSAGSYNEQFF
TRBJ2-2 . 16 . TRBV29-1 TGCAGCGTTGAAATACGGGACACAAAGAACACCGGGGAGCTGTTTTTT CSVEIRDTKNTGELFF
TRBJ2-1 TRBD1 14 . TRBV13 TGTGCCAGCAGCTTTGACAGGGTTAGCAATGAGCAGTTCTTC CASSFDRVSNEQFF
TRBJ1-4 . 13 . TRBV18 TGTGCCAGCTCACCAGGGAATAATGAAAAACTGTTTTTT CASSPGNNEKLFF
TRBJ2-3 TRBD2 16 . TRBV27 TGTGCCAGCACGAGACTAGCAGGGAGGGGCACAGATACGCAGTATTTT CASTRLAGRGTDTQYF
TRBJ2-1 . 15 few TRBV7-6 TGTGCCAGCAGCTTAGTTCCCAGCTCCTACAATGAGCAGTTCTTC CASSLVPSSYNEQFF
TRBJ1-2 . 13 once TRBV5-1 TGCGCCAGCAGCAATACCGGGGACTATGGCTACACCTTC CASSNTGDYGYTF
TRBJ2-7 . 13 . TRBV7-9 TGTGCCAGCAGCCCGACGGGGTCCTACGAGCAGTACTTC CASSPTGSYEQYF
TRBJ1-2 . 15 . TRBV4-1 TGCGCCCGCAGCCAACTCCTCGCGGACATATATGGCTACACCTTC CARSQLLADIYGYTF
TRBJ2-3 . 14 . TRBV19 TGTGCCAGTAGTATAGGCAGAAGCACAGATACGCAGTATTTT CASSIGRSTDTQYF
TRBJ2-1 TRBD2 16 . TRBV6-6 TGTGCCAGCAGTTGGATAGCGGGAGCCACCTACAATGAGCAGTTCTTC CASSWIAGATYNEQFF
TRBJ1-1 TRBD1 14 . TRBV5-1 TGCGCCAGCAGCGTCGGACAGGGAAACACTGAAGCTTTCTTT CASSVGQGNTEAFF
TRBJ2-7 TRBD1 15 . TRBV25-1 TGTGCCAGCAGTGAATATAACGGCGGACAGGGCGAGCAGTACTTC CASSEYNGGQGEQYF
TRBJ2-2 TRBD2 17 once TRBV27 TGTGCCAGCAGTTTAGGTCCACTAGCGGCGAACACCGGGGAGCTGTTTTTT CASSLGPLAANTGELFF
TRBJ1-1 . 13 . TRBV4-3 TGCGCCAGCAGCCTTGACAGGAACACTGAAGCTTTCTTT CASSLDRNTEAFF
TRBJ2-1 TRBD2 13 . TRBV19 TGTGCCAGTAGTATGGGACTAGCGTGTTCGTCGTTCTTC CASSMGLACSSFF
TRBJ1-4 . 15 few TRBV15 TGTGCCACCAGCAGAATCAGTGCAACTAATGAAAAACTGTTTTTT CATSRISATNEKLFF
TRBJ2-7 TRBD2 15 . TRBV5-1 TGCGCCAGCAGCTTGGGACTAGCGGGAGCCTACGAGCAGTACTTC CASSLGLAGAYEQYF
TRBJ1-4 . 16 . TRBV14 TGTGCCAGCAGCCAGGCGTTTGGGGGGCGCGAGGGAAAACTGTTTTTT CASSQAFGGREGKLFF
TRBJ1-1 . 12 . TRBV27 TGTGCCAGCCTTGGGAGGGCCGCTGAAGCTTTCTTT CASLGRAAEAFF
TRBJ2-5 TRBD2 20 . TRBV5-1 TGCGCCAGCAGCCGGGGCCCCATGGGGGCGCGGGGGGGAGTTGAGGAGACCCAGTACTTC CASSRGPMGARGGVEETQYF
TRBJ1-3 . 14 few TRBV9 TGTGCCAGCAGCGTCCAGGACTCTGGAAACACCATATATTTT CASSVQDSGNTIYF
TRBJ2-2 . 13 . TRBV6-6 TGTGCCAGCAGTTACAGGGACACCGGGGAGCTGTTTTTT CASSYRDTGELFF
TRBJ2-5 TRBD2 15 . TRBV18 TGTGCCAGCTCACCACTGACTAGCGGTAAAGAGACCCAGTACTTC CASSPLTSGKETQYF
TRBJ2-1 . 17 once TRBV25-1 TGTGCCAGCAGTGTCGGATTAGCTGCCCTAGTAAAAGATGAGCAGTTCTTC CASSVGLAALVKDEQFF
TRBJ2-2 TRBD2 17 few TRBV18 TGTGCCAGCTCACCGGAAATAGCGGGGTTGAACACCGGGGAGCTGTTTTTT CASSPEIAGLNTGELFF
TRBJ2-1 . 14 . TRBV6-4 TGTGCCAGCAGTGACTCGAGGGGTGCGAATGAGCAGTTCTTC CASSDSRGANEQFF
TRBJ2-2 TRBD2 15 few TRBV7-9 TGTGCCAGCAGCCGCCGGACCGGGGGGACCGGGGAGCTGTTTTTT CASSRRTGGTGELFF
TRBJ1-1 . 12 . TRBV28 TGTGCCAGCAGTCTCAGGGTCACTGAAGCTTTCTTT CASSLRVTEAFF
TRBJ1-2 . 15 . TRBV6-1 TGTGCCAGCAGTGAATGGGGCGAAACGAACTATGGCTACACCTTC CASSEWGETNYGYTF
TRBJ2-7 TRBD1 14 . TRBV28 TGTGCCAGCAGGCTCCGGGACAGTTCCTACGAGCAGTACTTC CASRLRDSSYEQYF
TRBJ2-7 TRBD1 17 . TRBV7-9 TGTGCCAGCAACCCATGGGAGCCGGGACAGGGGACCTACGAGCAGTACTTC CASNPWEPGQGTYEQYF
TRBJ2-2 . 16 . TRBV10-2 TGCGCCAGCAGTGAGTCGGTTAGAGGGACGGCCGGGGAGCTGTTTTTT CASSESVRGTAGELFF
TRBJ2-7 TRBD2 16 . TRBV5-4 TGTGCCAGCAGCTTGGCCGCTAGCGGGGGATTCTACGAGCAGTACTTC CASSLAASGGFYEQYF